A single sample gave rise to the 21 T cell receptor beta chains below, sequenced in a study of T cell responses to AZD1222 COVID-19 vaccine. Libraries were prepared by immunoSEQ multiplex PCR; TCRdb keeps only in-frame clonotypes and omits some of them. This sample yields some 100,000 clones, of which 92% are seen a single time; roughly 3.1% belongs to the top ten. Material: peripheral blood, obtained 28 days after the second AZD1222 dose. All receptors derive from an adult who received the AZD1222 COVID-19 vaccine.

This clone was counted a few times. The V gene is TRBV4-2, the J gene TRBJ1-1; 7 bases line up with TRBD1. The CDR3 sequence is 16 residues long. The germline gives CDR1 LGHNA, CDR2 YNFKEQ. Losses at the gene ends were 0 bases for V and 0 bases for J; bases not matched to a gene: 4. The CDR3 region has the DNA TGTGCCAGCAGCCAAGATGCGGGACAGTTGAACACTGAAGCTTTCTTT. Its translation: CASSQDAGQLNTEAFF.

The chain links TRBV6-5 to TRBJ1-6, with D perhaps matching TRBD1 (6 bases). Germline assignment: CDR1 MNHEY and CDR2 SVGAGI. V dropped 6 bases and J dropped 7 bases, with 13 bases sitting between them. The CDR3 extends over 14 amino acids. The CDR3 DNA follows: TGTGCCAGCAGGTACGGGGGCGAAAATTCACCCCTCCACTTT. This encodes CASRYGGENSPLHF.

Notes on this clone: The junction differs from germline at one of its ends, possibly a read error. This chain connects TRBV7-9 to TRBJ1-1, with D possibly TRBD1 on 5 matching bases. The CDR3 has 14 residues. Germline V gene sequence: CDR1 SEHNR, CDR2 FQNEAQ (reference sequence). Written as DNA, the CDR3 is TGTGCCAGCAGCTTCGGGGCAGGGAACACTGGAGCTTTCTTT. Protein: CASSFGAGNTGAFF.

This clone was counted a single time. This sequence joins TRBV19 and TRBJ2-3, with no clear D. V was trimmed by 4 bases and J by 2 bases, leaving 7 bases between them. Germline V gene lookup returns CDR1 LNHDA and CDR2 SQIVND (reference sequence). This CDR3 is 13 amino acids long. This CDR3 reads CASSSPFTDTQYF. The CDR3 nucleotides read TGTGCCAGTAGTAGTCCCTTCACAGATACGCAGTATTTT.

V is TRBV10-3 and J is TRBJ2-2; D remains unclear. Germline V gene sequence: CDR1 ENHRY, CDR2 SYGVKD. The CDR3 has 14 residues. Deletions cut 3 bases from V and 2 bases from J, with 7 bases between. The CDR3 loop reads CAISDNSNTGELFF. The CDR3, as DNA: TGTGCCATCAGTGACAACAGCAACACCGGGGAGCTGTTTTTT.

This chain links TRBV4-2 with TRBJ2-4; 8 bases align to TRBD2. With 6 bases clipped from V and 0 bases from J, the junction kept 10 bases outside the gene matches. The CDR3 extends over 17 amino acids. CDR1 is LGHNA and CDR2 is YNFKEQ in the germline V gene. This CDR3 reads CASSHYSGDQAKNIQYF. The DNA of the CDR3 is TGTGCCAGCAGTCACTATAGCGGGGATCAAGCCAAAAACATTCAGTACTTC.

This clone was observed once. At the DNA level, this CDR3 is encoded by other sequences in the same sample as well. The J gene is TRBJ1-5, the V gene TRBV18, with 10 bases fitting TRBD1. CDR3 length: 15 residues. Per the germline V gene, CDR1 is KGHSH and CDR2 is LQKENI. Trimming removed 3 bases from V and 2 bases from J; junction bases left unmatched: 1. CDR3 DNA sequence: TGTGCCAGCTCACCCGGGACAGGGGGCAATCAGCCCCAGCATTTT. Translating gives CASSPGTGGNQPQHF.

CDR3 in DNA: TGCGCCAGCAGCGGGGGGAGTGGAATGTCAACTAATGAAAAACTGTTTTTT. Amino acids: CASSGGSGMSTNEKLFF. The chain uses TRBV5-1 and TRBJ1-4, with D possibly matching TRBD1 (5 bases). Germline V gene lookup returns CDR1 SGHRS and CDR2 YFSETQ. V shed 4 bases and J shed 0 bases, with 16 bases lying between them. The CDR3 loop spans 17 amino acids.

V gene TRBV7-8 combines with J gene TRBJ1-3; no reliable D call. CDR1 and CDR2 (germline): SGHVS, FQNEAQ. The CDR3 totals 14 residues. V lost 5 bases and J lost 2, with 10 bases in between. The CDR3 is CASSRVGAGNTIYF. The CDR3 DNA follows: TGTGCCAGCAGCCGGGTCGGGGCTGGAAACACCATATATTTT. The full variable domain, with the rest looked up from reference TRBV7-8 and TRBJ1-3, is GAGVSQSPRYKVAKRGQDVALRCDPISGHVSLFWYQQALGQGPEFLTYFQNEAQLDKSGLPSDRFFAERPEGSVSTLKIQRTQQEDSAVYLCASSRVGAGNTIYFGEGSWLTVV.

The chain has TRBV5-5 and TRBJ2-1; TRBD2 is a possible D gene (6 bases). This CDR3 spans 13 amino acids. Between the trimmed V and J ends, which lost 10 bases and 8 bases, there was a span of 19 bases. Germline V gene data show CDR1 as SGHKS and CDR2 as YYEKEE (reference sequence). The CDR3 bases are TGTGCCGGGGGGAGAGGGGCACCAGATGAGCAGTTCTTC. Its translation is CAGGRGAPDEQFF.

The chain links TRBV4-3 to TRBJ2-1; perhaps TRBD2 as D (5 bases). Trimming removed 1 base at V and 12 bases at J, with 10 bases between. Germline CDR1 and CDR2: LGHNA and YSLEER. The CDR3 totals 12 residues. The CDR3: CASSQGASGQFF. CDR3 nucleotide sequence: TGCGCCAGCAGCCAAGGGGCGAGCGGGCAGTTCTTC.

The rearrangement links TRBV28 to TRBJ1-5; D call uncertain. Germline-derived CDR1 and CDR2 are MDHEN and SYDVKM. Trimming stripped 2 bases from V and 3 bases from J, with 8 bases between. The CDR3 contains 14 residues. CDR3 loop: CASSLLDVNQPQHF. In nucleotides, the CDR3 is TGTGCCAGCAGTTTACTGGACGTCAATCAGCCCCAGCATTTT.

The chain recombines TRBV12-3 or TRBV12-4 with TRBJ2-1; possibly TRBD1 for D (5 bases). The CDR3 is 13 amino acids. Deletions cut 2 bases from V and 7 bases from J, with 9 bases between. This CDR3 is CASSLNRWNEQFF. CDR3 DNA: TGTGCCAGCAGTTTAAACAGGTGGAATGAGCAGTTCTTC.

For the CDR3, the DNA is TGTGCCAGTAGTATAGAACTTGGACAGCAAAGCAATCAGCCCCAGCATTTT. This sequence encodes CASSIELGQQSNQPQHF. This sequence joins TRBV19 and TRBJ1-5; D might be TRBD1 (6 bases). Germline loops: CDR1 LNHDA, CDR2 SQIVND (reference sequence). There are 17 residues in the CDR3. Trimming shortened V by 0 bases and J by 1 base, and 13 bases separated the two germline ends.

Concerning this clone itself: Within the sample, other DNA sequences also encode this same CDR3. CDR3 loop: CASSVGANTEAFF. DNA of the CDR3: TGTGCCAGCAGCGTAGGGGCCAACACTGAAGCTTTCTTT. The chain uses TRBV9 and TRBJ1-1, with D hard to call. Germline CDR1 and CDR2: SGDLS and YYNGEE. Trimming pared 0 bases from V and 2 bases from J, leaving 5 bases between. This CDR3 contains 13 residues.

V usage is TRBV18 and J usage is TRBJ1-1, with D unresolved. Germline V CDR1 and CDR2: KGHSH, LQKENI. The CDR3 runs 16 residues. V was cut by 4 bases and J by 4 bases, with 19 bases left in between. CDR3 amino acids: CASSRMTVISGTEAFF. The CDR3 bases are TGTGCCAGCTCACGCATGACTGTTATCTCAGGCACTGAAGCTTTCTTT.

The chain uses TRBV29-1 and TRBJ1-1; a possible D gene is TRBD1 (5 bases). V lost 7 bases and J lost 4, with 13 bases in between. The germline CDR1 and CDR2 sequences are SQVTM and ANQGSEA. The CDR3 contains 12 residues. CDR3 residues: CSASGDVTEAFF. The DNA for the CDR3 is TGCAGCGCCTCCGGGGACGTCACTGAAGCTTTCTTT.

This chain joins TRBV9 and TRBJ1-4; no clear D gene. This CDR3 is 16 amino acids long. Germline lookup yields CDR1 SGDLS and CDR2 YYNGEE. V was shortened by 0 bases and J by 7 bases, with 16 bases between the two germline ends. The CDR3 spells CASSVGVSQFSEKLFF. The DNA for the CDR3 is TGTGCCAGCAGCGTAGGTGTCTCGCAATTTAGTGAAAAACTGTTTTTT.

The genes are TRBV5-1 and TRBJ1-1; D is uncertain. V was pared by 5 bases and J by 0 bases, with 8 bases between. The germline V gene encodes CDR1 SGHRS and CDR2 YFSETQ. The CDR3 loop spans 13 amino acids. DNA for the CDR3: TGCGCCAGCAGGGCCAGTTTGAACACTGAAGCTTTCTTT. It yields the protein CASRASLNTEAFF. The full variable domain, completed using reference TRBV5-1 and TRBJ1-1, is KAGVTQTPRYLIKTRGQQVTLSCSPISGHRSVSWYQQTPGQGLQFLFEYFSETQRNKGNFPGRFSGRQFSNSRSEMNVSTLELGDSALYLCASRASLNTEAFFGQGTRLTVV.

This chain uses TRBV27 with TRBJ1-2; 8 positions match TRBD1. The CDR3 runs to 14 residues. After removal of 5 bases from V and 7 bases from J, the junction contained 9 bases not matched to a gene. Germline CDR1 MNHEY, CDR2 SMNVEV (reference sequence). The CDR3 DNA follows: TGTGCCAGCAGTATGGTTGGACAGGGAGGTGGCTACACCTTC. Residues: CASSMVGQGGGYTF.

The rearrangement links TRBV4-1 to TRBJ1-1; D gene ambiguous. The germline gives CDR1 MGHRA, CDR2 YSYEKL. Between the trimmed V and J ends, which lost 0 bases and 4 bases, there was a span of 15 bases. This CDR3 is 16 amino acids long. CDR3 protein: CASSQEGVGGLTEAFF. The CDR3 DNA is TGCGCCAGCAGCCAAGAGGGTGTCGGAGGTCTCACTGAAGCTTTCTTT.